Listed below are T cell receptor beta chains from one sample, sequenced in a study of response to subunit inactivated influenza vaccine. TCRdb passed the RT-PCR reads through MiXCR, listing each CDR3 protein once. The sample has some 640,000 distinct CDR3 sequences, approximately 15% seen once. The specimen comprised PBMCs from blood, sampled less than 15 days before vaccination. The receptors were gathered from a man aged 50 or older who received an inactivated influenza vaccine. Both conserved end residues are part of each CDR3. Each record gives: V gene, D gene, CDR3 protein. D genes are given only for firm matches.

v_gene: TRBV21-1; d_gene: NA; CDR3aa: CASSKRKTGPPNEQYF
v_gene: TRBV7-2; d_gene: TRBD2; CDR3aa: CASSLVTSGRRGKTQYF
v_gene: TRBV7-8; d_gene: NA; CDR3aa: CASSFAVENEQYF
v_gene: TRBV2; d_gene: NA; CDR3aa: CASSNTQTDTQYF
v_gene: TRBV20-1; d_gene: TRBD1; CDR3aa: CSASGDSPNSPLHF
v_gene: TRBV12-3/TRBV12-4; d_gene: TRBD1; CDR3aa: CASSLGQGIIAKNIQYF
v_gene: TRBV10-3; d_gene: TRBD1; CDR3aa: CAIRGQEISGNTIYF
v_gene: TRBV6-2/TRBV6-3; d_gene: TRBD2; CDR3aa: CASSYFPGLGGLYEQYF
v_gene: TRBV7-3; d_gene: NA; CDR3aa: CSSSKSGRNTGELFF
v_gene: TRBV7-2; d_gene: NA; CDR3aa: CASSLVGESNQPQHF
v_gene: TRBV29-1; d_gene: NA; CDR3aa: CSVGPRETQYF
v_gene: TRBV7-2; d_gene: NA; CDR3aa: CASSVRGDQPQHF
v_gene: TRBV20-1; d_gene: TRBD1; CDR3aa: CSASPFGQGGEAFF
v_gene: TRBV12-3/TRBV12-4; d_gene: NA; CDR3aa: CASSYSYTGELFF
v_gene: TRBV9; d_gene: NA; CDR3aa: CASSSNPLVSKETQYF
v_gene: TRBV12-3/TRBV12-4; d_gene: NA; CDR3aa: CASSLRAGENEKLFF
v_gene: TRBV5-1; d_gene: TRBD2; CDR3aa: CASSLASGLYNEQFF
v_gene: TRBV5-1; d_gene: TRBD1; CDR3aa: CASSPDRGSSYEQYF
v_gene: TRBV6-1; d_gene: NA; CDR3aa: CASSDGGGGIPEQYF
v_gene: TRBV14; d_gene: TRBD1; CDR3aa: CASSQDLWDRGYEQYF
v_gene: TRBV20-1; d_gene: NA; CDR3aa: CSATRPQGGERELFF
v_gene: TRBV14; d_gene: NA; CDR3aa: CASSPQQGRTDTQYF
v_gene: TRBV5-1; d_gene: NA; CDR3aa: CASSLVDSPEAFF
v_gene: TRBV2; d_gene: NA; CDR3aa: CASSERRGNEQFF
v_gene: TRBV7-2; d_gene: TRBD2; CDR3aa: CASSWTSNPYNEQFF
v_gene: TRBV28; d_gene: TRBD1; CDR3aa: CASSYRGRMYEQYF
v_gene: TRBV30; d_gene: TRBD1; CDR3aa: CAWSRQGNTEAFF
v_gene: TRBV7-9; d_gene: NA; CDR3aa: CASSLEGYEQFF
v_gene: TRBV7-8; d_gene: NA; CDR3aa: CASSLLGVTGELFF
v_gene: TRBV5-1; d_gene: TRBD2; CDR3aa: CASTFGTSGLQETQYF
v_gene: TRBV5-1; d_gene: NA; CDR3aa: CASSFGPGSNQPQHF
v_gene: TRBV20-1; d_gene: NA; CDR3aa: CSASNVGRPGELFF
v_gene: TRBV3-1; d_gene: NA; CDR3aa: CASSPYRGSYGYTF
v_gene: TRBV5-6; d_gene: NA; CDR3aa: CASSLVRGGPDTQYF
v_gene: TRBV29-1; d_gene: NA; CDR3aa: CSVDLGGIYEQYF
v_gene: TRBV28; d_gene: TRBD1; CDR3aa: CASPPGQGAQREGNEQFF
v_gene: TRBV4-3; d_gene: TRBD1; CDR3aa: CASSQYSGTGKNEQYF
v_gene: TRBV30; d_gene: NA; CDR3aa: CACELGRTRTDTQYF
v_gene: TRBV12-3/TRBV12-4; d_gene: TRBD2; CDR3aa: CASSPPGTSFHEQYF
v_gene: TRBV7-8; d_gene: NA; CDR3aa: CASSQRRDMNTEAFF
v_gene: TRBV18; d_gene: NA; CDR3aa: CASSPPSYTGELFF
v_gene: TRBV12-3/TRBV12-4; d_gene: TRBD2; CDR3aa: CASSFSFDQGLAGGGYSYNEQFF